Described below is a single T cell receptor (beta chain) sequence and its context. This specimen belongs to a study of T cells expressing NK-cell markers. One entry per CDR3 protein, without DNA, is what TCRdb gives after re-calling the 5' RACE reads. Seen in this sample are approximately 170,000 distinct CDR3 sequences; the ten most common clones hold 20% to 25%. This receptor was identified in a man aged 18-75 years in good health. The sequenced material came from blood T cells: a sorted CD56 or NKG2C T cell subset, CD4+ or CD8+ T cells, or bulk PBMC T cells (not recorded which).

The CDR3: CASEQPGIRYGAFF. The chain couples TRBV12-5 to TRBJ1-1; TCRdb designates TRBD1, a call that cannot be tested without DNA. In germline, CDR1 is LGHNT, CDR2 FRNRAP. This CDR3 has 14 amino acids. Using reference TRBV12-5 and TRBJ1-1 for the parts outside the CDR3, the full variable domain is DARVTQTPRHKVTEMGQEVTMRCQPILGHNTVFWYRQTMMQGLELLAYFRNRAPLDDSGMPKDRFSAEMPDATLATLKIQPSEPRDSAVYFCASEQPGIRYGAFFGQGTRLTVV.